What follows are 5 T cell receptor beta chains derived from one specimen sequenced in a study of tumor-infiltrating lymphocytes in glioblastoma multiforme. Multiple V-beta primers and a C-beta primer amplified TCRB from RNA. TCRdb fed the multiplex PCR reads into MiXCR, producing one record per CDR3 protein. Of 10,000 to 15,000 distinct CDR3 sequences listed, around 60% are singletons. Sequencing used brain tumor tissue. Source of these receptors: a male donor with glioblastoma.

The CDR3 sequence is CATVDGGLQETQYF. The CDR3 DNA reads TGTGCCACCGTAGACGGCGGATTACAAGAGACCCAGTACTTC. This chain joins TRBV24-1 and TRBJ2-5; D not resolved. Trimming stripped 9 bases from V and 2 bases from J, with 15 bases between. Germline values: CDR1 KGHDR, CDR2 SFDVKD. This CDR3 has 14 residues.

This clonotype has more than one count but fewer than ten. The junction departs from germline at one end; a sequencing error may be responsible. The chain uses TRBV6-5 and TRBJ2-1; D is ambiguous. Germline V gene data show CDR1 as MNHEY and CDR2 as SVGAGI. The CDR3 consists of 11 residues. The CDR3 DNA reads TGTGCCAGCAGTTCAGGACGTGAGCAATTCTTC. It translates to CASSSGREQFF.

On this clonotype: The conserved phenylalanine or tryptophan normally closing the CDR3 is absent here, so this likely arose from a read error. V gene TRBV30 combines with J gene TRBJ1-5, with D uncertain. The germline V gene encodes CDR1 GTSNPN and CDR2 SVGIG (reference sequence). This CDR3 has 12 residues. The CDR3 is CAWSLGNLPQHL. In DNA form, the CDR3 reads TGTGCCTGGAGTTTGGGGAATCTGCCCCAGCATTTG.

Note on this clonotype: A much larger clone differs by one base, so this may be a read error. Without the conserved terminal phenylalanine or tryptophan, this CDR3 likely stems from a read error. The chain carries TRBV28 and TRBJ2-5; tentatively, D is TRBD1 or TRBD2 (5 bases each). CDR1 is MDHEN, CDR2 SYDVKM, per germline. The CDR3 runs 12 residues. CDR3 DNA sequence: TGTGCCAGCAGTTTGAGGGGAGAGGCCCAGTACTTA. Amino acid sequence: CASSLRGEAQYL.

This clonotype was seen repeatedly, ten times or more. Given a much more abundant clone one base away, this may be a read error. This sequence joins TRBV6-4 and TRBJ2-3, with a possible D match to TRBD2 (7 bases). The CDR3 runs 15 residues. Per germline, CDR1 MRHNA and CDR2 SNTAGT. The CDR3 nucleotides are TGTGCCAGCAGTGCTTCCCGGGGGGCCACAGATGCGCAGTATTTT. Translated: CASSASRGATDAQYF.